The clone carrying this TCR beta chain was seen at least ten times. A junction boundary mismatches the germline segment, possibly from a read error. This sample is part of a study of regulatory T cells in long-lasting Graves disease. The CDR3 loop spans 14 amino acids. The germline V gene has CDR1 SGHRS and CDR2 YFSETQ. For TCR beta, libraries came from iRepertoire HTBI primers and Arm-PCR of CDR3 regions. TCRdb reprocessed the multiplex PCR reads with MiXCR, giving one entry per CDR3 protein. The table lists approximately 400,000 distinct CDR3 sequences, about a quarter of them singletons. Noted time point: persistent/refractory GD, antithyroid drugs over 5 years with positive TRAb. PBMC-extracted RNA yielded the TCR library.

This sample comprised peripheral blood mononuclear cells (PBMCs), obtained when the disease was refractory, from a patient treated with antithyroid drugs. This receptor was identified in a female donor with Graves disease. The chain is built from TRBV5-1 and TRBJ1-1, with TRBD1 matching over 7 bases. In DNA, the CDR3 is TGTGCCAGCAGCCTCGGACAGGCGAACACTGAAGCTTTCTTT. Amino acid sequence: CASSLGQANTEAFF.